This TCR beta chain was sequenced in a study of shared T cell receptors in the human thymus. The table came from immunoSEQ multiplex PCR; TCRdb's copy has only in-frame clones and leaves some out. The sample contains about 710,000 clones, about 87% of which appear only once. From germline, CDR1 is MNHEY and CDR2 SVGAGI. The CDR3 spans 13 residues. Trimming shortened V by 6 bases and J by 9 bases, and 15 bases separated the two germline ends. The data were also submitted as part of a second study, on human thymus T cells. As reported in that work: In thymic and blood repertoires alike, V and J usage looked biased.

The sample taken for sequencing was thymocytes. This clonotype was sampled from a boy younger than two with a congenital heart defect. The genes are TRBV6-5 and TRBJ1-5, with D possibly matching TRBD1 (5 bases). Here the CDR3 DNA reads TGTGCCAGCAGGCGCAGGGCCGCGTGGCCCCAGCATTTT. Translating gives CASRRRAAWPQHF.